The 20 T cell receptor beta chains presented below share a single source sample, sequenced in a study of blood T cell repertoires in COVID-19. This table comes from immunoSEQ multiplex PCR, and its TCRdb copy is limited to in-frame clones, with some not included. Of hundreds of thousands of clones listed, 90% are singletons. Sample: peripheral blood. Source of these receptors: a middle-aged woman with COVID-19, enrolled during active disease.

This chain uses TRBV5-4 with TRBJ1-3; D uncertain. From germline, CDR1 is SGHNT and CDR2 YYREEE (reference sequence). The CDR3 consists of 14 residues. V lost 4 bases and J lost 0, with 8 bases in between. The CDR3 protein is CASSREISGNTIYF. CDR3 coding DNA: TGTGCCAGCAGCCGGGAGATCTCTGGAAACACCATATATTTT.

V gene TRBV9 combines with J gene TRBJ1-1; D remains unclear. V lost 4 bases, J lost 0 bases, and 10 bases lay in between. The CDR3 runs to 14 residues. CDR1 is SGDLS, CDR2 YYNGEE, per germline. The CDR3 sequence is CASSPRSMNTEAFF. The CDR3 DNA reads TGTGCCAGCAGCCCACGGTCTATGAACACTGAAGCTTTCTTT.

The V and J genes are TRBV6-5 and TRBJ1-5; 7 nucleotides match TRBD1. Germline loops: CDR1 MNHEY, CDR2 SVGAGI. V dropped 6 bases and J dropped 3; count of bases not matched to a gene: 5. This CDR3 comprises 14 residues. The CDR3 DNA sequence: TGTGCCAGCAGACCCGACAGGGCCAATCAGCCCCAGCATTTT. It specifies CASRPDRANQPQHF.

The chain carries TRBV27 and TRBJ1-6, with 9 bases fitting TRBD1. The CDR3 runs 17 residues. Unmatched junction bases numbered 7, after V lost 0 bases and J lost 7 bases. Germline V gives CDR1 MNHEY, CDR2 SMNVEV (reference sequence). CDR3 in amino acids: CASSLSDTGGGNSPLHF. The CDR3 nucleotides read TGTGCCAGCAGTTTATCGGATACAGGGGGCGGGAATTCACCCCTCCACTTT.

This clone has a single count. The rearrangement joins TRBV28 to TRBJ2-7; 8 bases align to TRBD1. V gave up 3 bases and J gave up 6 bases; unmatched junction bases: 7. The CDR3 loop spans 14 amino acids. Germline V gene lookup returns CDR1 MDHEN and CDR2 SYDVKM. CDR3 coding DNA: TGTGCCAGCAGTTTGAGACAGGGGATCTCCGAGCAGTACTTC. This codes for CASSLRQGISEQYF.

Remarks on this clone: A read error may account for a junction end that differs from germline. The chain couples TRBV7-8 to TRBJ1-4, with D perhaps TRBD1 (5 bases). The germline V gene has CDR1 SGHVS and CDR2 FQNEAQ. The CDR3 extends over 14 amino acids. CDR3 bases: TGTGCTAGCAGCCAAAGCAGGGTAGGCGAAAAACTGTTTTTT. It codes for CASSQSRVGEKLFF.

The chain joins TRBV10-3 to TRBJ1-1, with 8 bases matching TRBD1. The CDR3 loop spans 15 amino acids. The ends lost 10 bases at V and 1 base at J; junction bases unmatched: 11. Germline CDR1 ENHRY, CDR2 SYGVKD. The CDR3 sequence: CATLGQGVANTEAFF. DNA for the CDR3: TGTGCCACCCTTGGACAGGGAGTAGCGAACACTGAAGCTTTCTTT.

This chain links TRBV9 with TRBJ1-4; a weak D match, TRBD1 (6 bases). Between the trimmed V and J ends, which lost 3 bases and 4 bases, there was a span of 13 bases. Germline V lookup: CDR1 SGDLS, CDR2 YYNGEE. CDR3 size: 15 residues. CDR3 bases: TGTGCCAGCAGCGCCACAGGGACCGTTAATGAAAAACTGTTTTTT. It translates to CASSATGTVNEKLFF. Combining the CDR3 with reference TRBV9 and TRBJ1-4 gives the whole variable domain DSGVTQTPKHLITATGQRVTLRCSPRSGDLSVYWYQQSLDQGLQFLIQYYNGEERAKGNILERFSAQQFPDLHSELNLSSLELGDSALYFCASSATGTVNEKLFFGSGTQLSVL.

The rearrangement links TRBV15 to TRBJ1-5; 8 nucleotides match TRBD1. Trimming at V came to 8 bases and at J to 4 bases, leaving 7 bases not matched to a gene. The CDR3 totals 14 residues. Germline CDR1 LNHNV, CDR2 YYDKDF (reference sequence). The CDR3 DNA is TGTGCCACCGCCGCAGGGGGCAGGAATCAGCCCCAGCATTTT. Its translation is CATAAGGRNQPQHF. The variable domain in full, completed from reference TRBV15 and TRBJ1-5, reads DAMVIQNPRYQVTQFGKPVTLSCSQTLNHNVMYWYQQKSSQAPKLLFHYYDKDFNNEADTPDNFQSRRPNTSFCFLDIRSPGLGDTAMYLCATAAGGRNQPQHFGDGTRLSIL.

The genes are TRBV19 and TRBJ1-2; 8 nucleotides agree with TRBD1. In germline, CDR1 is LNHDA, CDR2 SQIVND (reference sequence). V lost 5 bases, J lost 0 bases, and 8 bases stayed unmatched. The CDR3 runs to 16 residues. CDR3 region: CASSLRTGFSNYGYTF. CDR3 in DNA: TGTGCCAGTAGTCTAAGGACAGGGTTTTCTAACTATGGCTACACCTTC.

The chain employs TRBV27 and TRBJ2-7; a weak D match, TRBD1 (6 bases). This CDR3 is built from 15 residues. V lost 4 bases and J 2 bases, leaving 15 bases between the germline ends. CDR1 MNHEY and CDR2 SMNVEV come from the germline V gene (reference sequence). The CDR3 nucleotides are TGTGCCAGCAGTTCAGCCGGGACACTTACCTACGAGCAGTACTTC. It translates to CASSSAGTLTYEQYF.

This clone was seen a handful of times. V gene TRBV10-3 combines with J gene TRBJ1-2; 9 bases line up with TRBD1. Germline V lookup: CDR1 ENHRY, CDR2 SYGVKD. V dropped 7 bases and J dropped 8; count of bases not matched to a gene: 11. The CDR3 is 14 residues long. The CDR3 coding sequence is TGTGCCATCACCACCCTGACAGGGGGAAAGGGCTACACCTTC. It is translated as CAITTLTGGKGYTF.

The rearrangement links TRBV28 to TRBJ1-1; the D gene is possibly TRBD1 (5 bases). The CDR3 totals 15 residues. V was clipped by 5 bases and J by 0 bases, with 13 bases between them. CDR1 is MDHEN and CDR2 is SYDVKM in the germline V gene. CDR3 DNA sequence: TGTGCCAGCAGTCCCCAGACAGTAATGAACACTGAAGCTTTCTTT. Amino acids: CASSPQTVMNTEAFF.

This clone was recorded only once. The chain recombines TRBV5-1 with TRBJ2-5; possibly TRBD2 for D (5 bases). CDR1 SGHRS and CDR2 YFSETQ come from the germline V gene. This CDR3 is built from 14 residues. The V gene lost 2 bases and the J gene lost 2 bases, with 10 bases spanning the gap. The CDR3 coding sequence is TGCGCCAGCAGCTTAGGAGGTGGGCAAGAGACCCAGTACTTC. Translating it yields CASSLGGGQETQYF.

In the case of this clone: Other DNA sequences in the same sample also yield this CDR3. The chain links TRBV12-3 or TRBV12-4 to TRBJ2-7; D gene ambiguous. V was trimmed by 5 bases and J by 1 base, leaving 6 bases between them. The CDR3 spans 12 residues. The CDR3 DNA follows: TGTGCCAGCAGTACAGATTCCTACGAGCAGTACTTC. Amino acids: CASSTDSYEQYF.

This clone was seen many times. V usage is TRBV9 and J usage is TRBJ1-1, with D perhaps TRBD1 (5 bases). The CDR3 totals 15 residues. Germline-derived CDR1 and CDR2 are SGDLS and YYNGEE. Trimming shortened V by 0 bases and J by 1 base, and 10 bases separated the two germline ends. CDR3 nucleotides: TGTGCCAGCAGCGTAGCTGCGGGGGGGAACACTGAAGCTTTCTTT. Protein sequence: CASSVAAGGNTEAFF.

The CDR3 DNA sequence: TGTGCCTGGAGTCCCCCCGGGGAAGCTTTCTTT. This translates into CAWSPPGEAFF. The gene calls are TRBV30 and TRBJ1-1; D gene unclear. Deletions cut 2 bases from V and 8 bases from J, with 9 bases between. Germline V gene sequence: CDR1 GTSNPN, CDR2 SVGIG (reference sequence). This CDR3 region has 11 residues.

The V and J genes are TRBV6-5 and TRBJ2-5; unclear D gene. Germline-derived CDR1 and CDR2 are MNHEY and SVGAGI. CDR3 size: 11 residues. The V end was cut by 8 bases, the J end by 4 bases, with 8 bases between. CDR3 in amino acids: CASQAGETQYF. The CDR3 DNA is TGTGCCAGCCAAGCAGGAGAGACCCAGTACTTC.

This clone was seen a few times. The chain carries TRBV14 and TRBJ2-7; TRBD1 matches at 10 bases. The CDR3 is 15 residues long. Germline CDR1 is SGHDN and CDR2 is FVKESK. The V segment lost 4 bases and the J segment 2 bases; nucleotides outside the gene matches: 5. CDR3: CASSRTGTGAYEQYF. In nucleotides, the CDR3 is TGTGCCAGCAGCCGGACCGGGACAGGGGCCTACGAGCAGTACTTC.

The chain employs TRBV11-2 and TRBJ2-1; 7 positions agree with TRBD2. V lost 8 bases, J lost 6 bases, and 4 bases stayed unmatched. This CDR3 is 12 amino acids long. Germline V gives CDR1 SGHAT, CDR2 FQNNGV. Here the CDR3 reads CASRGGPNEQFF. The CDR3 DNA sequence: TGTGCCAGCCGCGGGGGACCCAATGAGCAGTTCTTC.